This paragraph covers one T cell receptor beta chain sequence. Antigen unknown. The data were taken from a study of response to subunit inactivated influenza vaccine. TCRdb re-called the RT-PCR reads through MiXCR, storing one row per CDR3 protein. Found here are more than 550,000 distinct CDR3 sequences, 10% to 15% of them singletons; the top ten hold 10% to 13%. V lost 5 bases and J 3 bases, leaving 13 bases between the germline ends. The germline V gene encodes CDR1 SGHRS and CDR2 YFSETQ. This CDR3 has 14 amino acids. Regarding the study as a whole: Authors proposed each seasonal influenza vaccination draws in few new T cells.

J is TRBJ2-3 and V is TRBV5-1; D not resolved. The sequencing here drew on PBMCs from blood, taken on the day of vaccination. The sequence came from a man over 45 who received an inactivated influenza vaccine. For the CDR3, the DNA is TGCGCCAGCAGTCCGTCCGATGGGACAGATACGCAGTATTTT. As protein: CASSPSDGTDTQYF.